The 11 T cell receptor beta chains reported below all come from one sample, sequenced in a study of CD8 T cells in ankylosing spondylitis (dated by TCRdb to 2017 to 2019). The library came from 5' RACE. Sequencing used an Illumina HiSeq 2500. The public sequencing data were trimmed at Q25 with fastp and processed into clonotypes with MiXCR by TCRdb, which kept only in-frame beta chains. Each CDR3 protein gets just one entry, which takes the most common genes and DNA from the rows behind it. The sample profile shows 150,000 to 200,000 distinct CDR3 sequences; 18% of them were found once. The top ten clones comprise 7.8% of the sample. Sequencing input: blood, either unsorted or a sorted T cell fraction (not recorded which). Receptor source: a male donor with ankylosing spondylitis or in good health (not recorded which).

This clonotype was seen more than once but under ten times. The rearrangement links TRBV6-1 to TRBJ1-5; no definite D call. Germline V gene data show CDR1 as MNHNS and CDR2 as SASEGT. This CDR3 has 15 residues. V dropped 1 base and J dropped 0 bases, with 7 bases sitting between them. CDR3 sequence (DNA): TGTGCCAGCAGTGAAGTCTGGGATAGCAATCAGCCCCAGCATTTT. It encodes CASSEVWDSNQPQHF.

The V gene is TRBV7-9, the J gene TRBJ2-3; TRBD1 matches at 7 bases. Trimming at V came to 1 base and at J to 2 bases, leaving 3 bases not matched to a gene. Germline loops: CDR1 SEHNR, CDR2 FQNEAQ (reference sequence). The CDR3 is 15 residues long. CDR3 amino acids: CASSLEGQYTDTQYF. In DNA form, the CDR3 reads TGTGCCAGCAGCTTAGAGGGACAGTACACAGATACGCAGTATTTT.

The sample holds a few counts of this clonotype. The rearrangement joins TRBV7-2 to TRBJ2-2, with 7 bases fitting TRBD2. Germline lookup yields CDR1 SGHTA and CDR2 FQGNSA. V dropped 0 bases and J dropped 2; count of bases not matched to a gene: 6. The CDR3 runs to 17 residues. This CDR3 reads CASSLARLAVNTGELFF. The CDR3 DNA is TGTGCCAGCAGCTTAGCGCGGCTAGCGGTTAACACCGGGGAGCTGTTTTTT.

This clonotype was picked up many times. The chain employs TRBV10-3 and TRBJ1-1; D is uncertain. The CDR3 length is 15 residues. Germline CDR1 reads ENHRY; CDR2 reads SYGVKD. The ends were cut back, 4 bases at V and 6 bases at J, with 18 bases in the middle. For the CDR3, the DNA is TGTGCCATCAGTGCTCCCGGACCCTTGCCTTCTGAAGCTTTCTTT. This encodes CAISAPGPLPSEAFF.

In this sample, this clonotype turned up many times. V and J are TRBV24-1 and TRBJ2-1, with D maybe TRBD1 (5 bases). Germline V gives CDR1 KGHDR, CDR2 SFDVKD. CDR3 length: 16 residues. V was pared by 3 bases and J by 7 bases, with 18 bases between. In DNA, the CDR3 is TGTGCCACCAGTGATCCCTCACCCTTGACAGTGAATGAGCAGTTCTTC. Amino acids: CATSDPSPLTVNEQFF.

J is TRBJ1-4 and V is TRBV18; the D is unclear. The CDR3 loop spans 17 amino acids. The V end was cut by 3 bases, the J end by 4 bases, with 18 bases between. Germline V gene lookup returns CDR1 KGHSH and CDR2 LQKENI. CDR3 coding DNA: TGTGCCAGCTCACCGTCCGCCCATTGGGTGGTTAATGAAAAACTGTTTTTT. This translates into CASSPSAHWVVNEKLFF. Looking up the rest from reference TRBV18 and TRBJ1-4 gives the full variable domain: NAGVMQNPRHLVRRRGQEARLRCSPMKGHSHVYWYRQLPEEGLKFMVYLQKENIIDESGMPKERFSAEFPKEGPSILRIQQVVRGDSAAYFCASSPSAHWVVNEKLFFGSGTQLSVL.

V usage is TRBV7-9 and J usage is TRBJ1-3; D ambiguous. Deletions cut 5 bases from V and 0 bases from J, with 8 bases between. This CDR3 spans 14 amino acids. Germline V lookup: CDR1 SEHNR, CDR2 FQNEAQ (reference sequence). The CDR3 is CASSQRNSGNTIYF. DNA of the CDR3: TGTGCCAGCAGCCAACGAAACTCTGGAAACACCATATATTTT.

This clonotype was counted ten times or more. The rearrangement uses TRBV10-2 and TRBJ1-5; TRBD1 matches at 7 bases. The V and J ends lost 6 bases and 4 bases, in that order; junction bases with no gene match: 15. Germline V CDR1 and CDR2: WSHSY, SAAADI. The CDR3 has 17 residues. The CDR3 DNA reads as TGCGCCAGCAGCGTGGGGATGGGGAGGGGGCTTAATCAGCCCCAGCATTTT. Translation: CASSVGMGRGLNQPQHF.

The chain is built from TRBV30 and TRBJ1-2; D is uncertain. V was trimmed by 7 bases and J by 6 bases, leaving 9 bases between them. There are 10 residues in the CDR3. CDR1 and CDR2 from the germline V gene are GTSNPN and SVGIG (reference sequence). CDR3 loop: CALARHGYTF. The CDR3 coding sequence is TGTGCCTTAGCCCGTCATGGCTACACCTTC.

The sample holds a few counts of this clonotype. The chain joins TRBV28 to TRBJ1-1; 7 bases agree with TRBD1. The CDR3 has 14 residues. Trimming cost V 4 bases and J 5 bases; bases outside gene matches: 7. Germline lookup yields CDR1 MDHEN and CDR2 SYDVKM. This CDR3 is CASSSRDRGTEAFF. CDR3 nucleotide sequence: TGTGCCAGCAGTTCCCGGGACAGAGGGACTGAAGCTTTCTTT.

In this sample, this clonotype turned up many times. This chain uses TRBV12-3 or TRBV12-4 with TRBJ2-3, with 7 bases identical to TRBD2. There are 15 residues in the CDR3. With 7 bases clipped from V and 5 bases from J, the junction kept 12 bases outside the gene matches. The CDR3 region is CASTVGIAGKDTQYF. In DNA, the CDR3 is TGTGCCAGCACCGTAGGGATAGCGGGTAAAGATACGCAGTATTTT.